A single TCR beta chain is shown here with its context. Its cognate antigen has yet to be identified. There are no base qualities to consult, and no much larger clone falls within one base. This sample is drawn from a study of cytomegalovirus exposure and HLA in healthy donors (dated 2017 in TCRdb). As for the study more broadly: In an earlier analysis of roughly 590 of the donors, approximately 300 Gb of sequence data and approximately 120 million unique TCR beta sequences from roughly 190 million T cells were reported. Every discovery cohort repertoire had been produced on one sequencing platform. Among the approximately 400 genotyped donors, 75% to 90% belonged to the genetic ancestry cluster associated with self-reported Caucasian donors. A later genetic analysis took genome-wide SNP genotypes for about 60% of the roughly 670 donors and used that subset as a discovery cohort. Rather than using new phenotypic data, the later analysis identified candidate immune exposures from TCR beta sequences and from how often those sequences occurred across donors. An early release that covered some 630 HLA-typed donors contained approximately 300 gigabases of sequencing data and 75 million to 100 million unique TCR sequences. Roughly five DR-DQ haplotypes were treated as single units for association and clustering because of strong linkage in the cohort. A later analysis re-examined previously published TCR beta repertoires from about 670 donors and added high-resolution HLA genotyping to investigate patterns of TCR occurrence. The study aimed to test whether cataloging public T cell receptors could reveal signatures of past pathogen exposure. An earlier analysis of some 600 of the donors applied high-throughput TCR beta sequencing to assess whether each TCR beta V gene segment acted as functional or pseudogenic. To predict cytomegalovirus infection status, the study brought together high-throughput TCR immunosequencing, statistical association of individual TCRs with disease status, and machine learning. The study profiled the T cell repertoires of hundreds of subjects by immunosequencing and related them to cytomegalovirus serostatus. Typing coverage differed by locus: A, B, C, DRB1 and DQB1 were typed in about 620-630 donors, DQA1 in about 500, DPA1 in roughly 590, and DPB1 in just under 490. Both class I and class II loci were covered by HLA typing, at four-digit resolution. In addition to the first cohort of 666 subjects, a separate validation cohort of approximately 130 different subjects was used. Donor age, sex, ethnicity and CMV serostatus were compiled alongside the repertoire data. Among about 410 genotyped donors of the cohort, an average of around 250,000 unique TCR beta nucleotide sequences was sequenced per donor, of which roughly 17% were non-productive. Results the study describes overall, beyond this receptor: Because HLA typing was unavailable for some donors at each locus, only the typed subset was used in association tests. In both the original and validation cohorts, the classifier was reported to diagnose cytomegalovirus status with high specificity and sensitivity. Some IMGT-functional V segments, including TRBV6-2 and TRBV6-3, could not be distinguished by the 87-base-pair reads and were therefore excluded. A few of the identified cytomegalovirus-associated TCR beta chains were confirmed in vitro to be specific for cytomegalovirus antigens. Compared with equally common non-associated chains, HLA-associated TCR beta chains in a later analysis were more clonally expanded and had lower generation probabilities. This cohort had only TCR beta chains sequenced, and the lack of alpha or paired-chain data limited which features could be detected. An earlier analysis of 587 of the donors showed that most TCR beta V segments appeared in productive rearrangements either about 90% or about 30% of the time, which broadly matched IMGT annotations. Linkage disequilibrium might explain the correlated functional status among segregating V segments, but an unknown experimental factor could not be ruled out. Immune exposure information for the cohort was limited to CMV serostatus. When HLA alleles, especially DR and DQ, strongly co-occurred, attributing TCR associations to individual alleles was difficult. A cluster of highly shared sequence variants was judged likely to be a technical artifact of the sequencing pipeline. A later analysis reported that several top co-occurrence clusters appeared linked to parvovirus B19, influenza, CMV and Epstein-Barr virus. Because counts were too low, roughly 16 rarely observed V segments, including chromosome 9 orphons, were left out of the earlier analysis of approximately 580 of the donors. The authors suggested that the approach could potentially be generalized to other disease states and immunological phenotypes. According to a later genetic analysis, donors in an Asian-associated ancestry cluster had fewer N-insertions in productive TCRs than the roughly 670-donor mean. V-gene and J-gene trimming of TCR beta chains was associated with a missense DCLRE1C variant in a later genetic analysis, and the association was replicated in an independent cohort. The study gave a list of 150 to 200 TCR beta chains associated with cytomegalovirus. A further reported finding was that TCR beta sequences accurately predicted the HLA-A and HLA-B alleles for most subjects in the first cohort. A later analysis found that TCR association rates varied across HLA loci, with DRB1 alleles showing the most associated TCRs and HLA-C alleles the fewest. Presence/absence analyses assumed roughly uniform sequencing depth across donors, an assumption that may not hold. At a false discovery rate of 0.05, a later analysis linked 16,951 TCR beta sequences to specific HLA alleles. A later analysis found that most CMV-associated TCR beta chains appeared HLA-restricted, with HLA associations seemingly driven largely by CMV exposure. While some public TCRs were present in many individuals, most TCR sequences turned up only very rarely across donors.

The library was produced with the immunoSEQ multiplex PCR assay. For the multiplex PCR, a mixture combining 60 forward primers for TCR Vbeta segments and 13 reverse primers for TCR Jbeta segments was used. A multiplex PCR assay on genomic DNA amplified the CDR3 region of rearranged TCR beta genes. The amplified TCR beta libraries were sequenced on the Illumina HiSeq System as 87-base-pair reads. In the authors' own workflow: A later analysis tallied some 79 million unique TCR beta chains across the 700 or so repertoires, and about 12 million of those chains were shared by two or more donors. A nearest-neighbor algorithm error-corrected the raw reads and collapsed the reads into unique sequences, merging closely related sequences to remove PCR and sequencing errors. V, D and J gene segments were assigned by aligning CDR3 sequences to IMGT reference sequences. For a sequence to be retained, at least a six-nucleotide match to both a V gene segment and a J gene segment was required. A rearrangement was called productive if the CDR3 had no stop codons and remained in frame with V and J, and every other rearrangement was called non-productive. Following IMGT convention, CDR3 was defined as the stretch from the second conserved V-encoded cysteine to the conserved J-encoded phenylalanine. Sequences without an unambiguous match to a single V gene segment were excluded from the earlier analysis of 500 to 700 of the donors. In an earlier analysis of some 590 of the donors, V segments were called functional above 56.7% productive rearrangements and were called segregating when the between-donor standard deviation exceeded 5%. To diagnose cytomegalovirus status from the catalog of TCR beta chain sequences, a statistical classification framework was built. A later analysis assigned V and J genes by comparing TCR nucleotide sequences with IMGT/GENE-DB human TR gene sequences. Using the TCRdist pipeline, a later analysis assigned CDR3 sequences along with most-parsimonious VDJ recombination scenarios. A later analysis defined each TCR beta chain by its CDR3 amino acid sequence plus V-gene family, and excluded reads lacking a unique V-gene family. As a way to deal with suspected cross-contamination and a sequencing artifact, a later analysis dropped more than 500 nucleotide sequences that were highly shared and had low generation probability. In a later analysis, a clonal expansion index was calculated for each public chain from normalized within-repertoire ranks of inferred template counts. In a later analysis, generation probabilities were computed using a VDJ recombination model fitted to out-of-frame rearrangements, and the results were checked against IGoR. In a later analysis, hypergeometric tests were used to score TCR-TCR, TCR-HLA and TCR-CMV co-occurrence, with a repertoire-size bias correction applied to TCR pairs. In a later analysis, false discovery rates were estimated by permuting HLA or CMV assignments 20 times. In a later analysis, co-occurring TCRs were grouped using DBSCAN, and TCRdist sequence similarity was added for clustering within HLA-allele-positive subsets. Repertoires with fewer than 30,000 or more than 120,000 public chains were left out of co-occurrence clustering, as were about 5 repertoires with anomalous nucleotide sharing. What TCRdb holds here is the immuneACCESS table cut down to in-frame rearrangements. Part of the clones is not present; checked against another copy, under half of the missing clones reflect an unresolved V gene, and the others are unexplained. V and J calls plus clone size are reproduced from that table; the DNA served to infer D and trimming. The sample table holds some 150,000 clones, of which about 72% were seen once. More than 3% of the sample lies in the top ten.

From the cysteine up to the phenylalanine, the CDR3 has a length of 15 residues. Left in the record is the CDR3 DNA by itself, 45 bases read in frame from the first base. V is reduced by 3 bases and J by 4 bases, leaving a spacing of 13 bases between them. Reading the germline V gene (reference sequence) gives CDR1 SGHKS and CDR2 YYEKEE. The cohort comprised fewer than 750 healthy bone marrow donors. At the time of sampling, every cohort member was nominally healthy, though immune exposures that went unrecorded were likely present. The donor was CMV seropositive and belonged to the group of more than 250 seropositive cohort members. Each donor provided a peripheral blood sample, and peripheral blood mononuclear cells were used for TCR beta sequencing. The Qiagen DNeasy Blood Extraction Kit was used to extract genomic DNA from the blood cell samples.

The chain is assembled from TRBV5-5 and TRBJ1-4, with a tentative D gene TRBD1 over 5 matching bases. This clonotype originated in a man aged 25 to 40 in good health and CMV-seropositive. Material for sequencing was PBMCs. Here is the DNA: TGTGCCAGCAGCTGGGGGACGGGAGGTAATGAAAAACTGTTTTTT. The translation is CASSWGTGGNEKLFF.